This T cell receptor beta chain emerged from a study of T cell repertoires in cytomegalovirus infection. Study at large: Carrying CMV and the relevant HLA type showed in public TCR beta signatures. Whole-study findings and limits: Cumulative frequency (of public TCR beta family members) identified carriers of CMV plus the relevant HLA.

TCRdb re-derived calls from the reads in MiXCR, one entry per CDR3 protein. Of 180,000 or so distinct CDR3 sequences detected, about a sixth appear once; the ten largest clones hold approximately 25%. V shed 3 bases, J shed 5 bases, and the junction held 6 bases outside the gene matches. This CDR3 spans 14 amino acids. Per the germline V gene, CDR1 is SGHAT and CDR2 is FQNNGV. The sample holds a few counts of this clonotype. Its antigen is unknown. The clonotype comes from a human donor in good health (CMV status not recorded). Some clones in this sample may be carry-over from other donors' samples. The sequenced sample consisted of CD8+ T cells from PBMCs. The rearrangement links TRBV11-2 to TRBJ2-5, with 7 nucleotides matching TRBD2. The CDR3 is CASSFRLAGETQYF. CDR3 DNA: TGTGCCAGCAGCTTTAGACTAGCCGGGGAGACCCAGTACTTC. The entire variable domain, with the rest obtained from reference TRBV11-2 and TRBJ2-5, is as follows: EAGVAQSPRYKIIEKRQSVAFWCNPISGHATLYWYQQILGQGPKLLIQFQNNGVVDDSQLPKDRFSAERLKGVDSTLKIQPAKLEDSAVYLCASSFRLAGETQYFGPGTRLLVL.